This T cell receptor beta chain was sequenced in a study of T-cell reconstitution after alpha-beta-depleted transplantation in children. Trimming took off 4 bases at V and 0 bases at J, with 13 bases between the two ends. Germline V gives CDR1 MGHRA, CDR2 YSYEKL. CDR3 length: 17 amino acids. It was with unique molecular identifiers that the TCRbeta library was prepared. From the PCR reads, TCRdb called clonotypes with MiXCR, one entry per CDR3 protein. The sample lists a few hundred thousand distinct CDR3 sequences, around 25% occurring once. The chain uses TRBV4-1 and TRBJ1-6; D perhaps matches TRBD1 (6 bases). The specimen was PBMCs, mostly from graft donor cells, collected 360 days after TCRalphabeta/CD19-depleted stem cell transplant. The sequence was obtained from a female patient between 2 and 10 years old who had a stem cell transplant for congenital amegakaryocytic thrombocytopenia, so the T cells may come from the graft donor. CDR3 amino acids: CASSRGLWSSYNSPLHF. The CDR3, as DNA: TGCGCCAGCAGCCGGGGGCTTTGGAGCTCCTATAATTCACCCCTCCACTTT.